Listed here are 2 T cell receptor beta chains from one sample, sequenced in a study of T-cell reconstitution after alpha-beta-depleted transplantation in children. Unique molecular identifiers were incorporated when the TCRbeta library was constructed. TCRdb reprocessed the PCR reads via MiXCR and lists one record per CDR3 protein. The table includes fewer than 400,000 distinct CDR3 sequences, roughly 21% detected once. Sequences were derived from PBMCs, mostly from graft donor cells, sampled 180 days after TCRalphabeta/CD19-depleted stem cell transplant. All receptors come from a male patient between 10 and 17 years old who had a stem cell transplant for acute lymphoblastic leukemia, so the T cells may come from the graft donor.

In its sample, this clonotype was seen many times. The rearrangement uses TRBV5-1 and TRBJ1-1; no firm D call. Trimming stripped 1 base from V and 0 bases from J, with 7 bases between. Looked up from germline, CDR1 is SGHRS and CDR2 is YFSETQ. This CDR3 contains 14 residues. The CDR3 here is CASSLLLMNTEAFF. In DNA form, the CDR3 reads TGCGCCAGCAGCTTGTTACTGATGAACACTGAAGCTTTCTTT.

This clonotype was seen a few times. The V and J genes are TRBV6-1 and TRBJ2-7; 8 bases fit TRBD2. Germline V gene sequence: CDR1 MNHNS, CDR2 SASEGT. V was pared by 6 bases and J by 3 bases, with 7 bases of the junction left unmatched. This CDR3 spans 14 amino acids. The CDR3 loop reads CASSRYTSGYEQYF. DNA for the CDR3: TGTGCCAGCAGCCGCTACACTAGCGGCTACGAGCAGTACTTC.